The entry that follows covers one T cell receptor beta chain sequence. What it recognizes is unknown. This entry comes from a study of blood T cells in healthy people across ages. Study results and limitations: Researchers judged that diversity estimates from one million T cells fell short of true values.

Using a J-beta primer mix together with a sample-barcoded 5' primer, a second PCR was run for about 6 to 12 cycles. MiXCR, run by TCRdb on the 5' RACE reads, gives a single entry per CDR3 protein. The table records 2 million or so distinct CDR3 sequences, about 50% of them present only once. What was sequenced was blood. The receptor was isolated from a woman between 35 and 50 years old in good health.

The CDR3 coding sequence is TGTGCCAGCAGATCCCCGGGACGGGGTGAAAAACTGTTTTTT. Its protein is CASRSPGRGEKLFF. This chain connects TRBV6-5 to TRBJ1-4; possibly TRBD1 for D (5 bases). CDR3 length equals 14 residues. V gave up 6 bases and J gave up 7 bases, with 15 bases separating them. Germline-derived CDR1 and CDR2 are MNHEY and SVGAGI.